This passage covers 28 T cell receptor beta chains from one sample sequenced in a study of T cells in localized non-small cell lung cancer (TCRdb year 2020). The library was prepared using the immunoSEQ multiplex PCR assay. The source is immuneACCESS, and TCRdb retained only in-frame sequences with V and J called. Part of the clones is not carried over; for the studies checked, unresolved V genes explain less than half of this, and the remainder is unexplained. This sample gives tens of thousands of clones in total; about 80% of them show up just once. The biggest ten clones account for more than 4.5% of the sample. Sequencing used PBMCs, obtained before any cancer treatment. These receptors were collected from a man aged 35 to 69 with stage II lung adenocarcinoma.

The chain has TRBV28 and TRBJ1-4; TRBD1 is a possible D gene (5 bases). Trimming removed 3 bases from V and 6 bases from J, with 11 bases in between. Germline assignment: CDR1 MDHEN and CDR2 SYDVKM. CDR3 length equals 14 residues. The CDR3 region is CASSLSGADEKLFF. CDR3 bases: TGTGCCAGCAGTTTGTCCGGGGCCGATGAAAAACTGTTTTTT.

A single count supports this clone. The J gene is TRBJ2-3, the V gene TRBV7-2, with 11 bases matching TRBD2. V lost 5 bases, J lost 2 bases, and 3 bases stayed unmatched. This CDR3 has 15 residues. Germline V gene lookup returns CDR1 SGHTA and CDR2 FQGNSA. The CDR3 DNA reads as TGTGCCAGCAGCCGGACTAGCGGGTACACAGATACGCAGTATTTT. Translation: CASSRTSGYTDTQYF.

This chain uses TRBV2 with TRBJ1-2; tentatively, D is TRBD1 (6 bases). The CDR3 consists of 15 residues. Germline V gene data show CDR1 as SNHLY and CDR2 as FYNNEI. V was clipped by 7 bases and J by 0 bases, with 15 bases between them. CDR3 coding DNA: TGTGCCAGCACTCTAGGACAGCCTTCTAACTATGGCTACACCTTC. Protein sequence: CASTLGQPSNYGYTF.

A single count supports this clone. The V gene is TRBV6-5, the J gene TRBJ1-4, with D possibly being TRBD1 (5 bases). Per germline, CDR1 MNHEY and CDR2 SVGAGI. This CDR3 contains 15 residues. V was trimmed by 1 base and J by 8 bases, leaving 14 bases between them. CDR3 protein: CASSYWSVEGEKLFF. The CDR3 coding sequence is TGTGCCAGCAGTTACTGGTCGGTTGAGGGGGAAAAACTGTTTTTT.

The chain carries TRBV11-2 and TRBJ2-5; 8 bases map to TRBD1. Germline CDR1 is SGHAT and CDR2 is FQNNGV. The CDR3 is 12 residues long. J was trimmed by 7 bases and V by 5 bases; bases with no gene match: 3. The CDR3 reads CASSQDRATQYF. CDR3 sequence (DNA): TGTGCCAGCAGCCAGGACAGGGCGACCCAGTACTTC. Full variable domain (rest looked up from reference TRBV11-2 and TRBJ2-5): EAGVAQSPRYKIIEKRQSVAFWCNPISGHATLYWYQQILGQGPKLLIQFQNNGVVDDSQLPKDRFSAERLKGVDSTLKIQPAKLEDSAVYLCASSQDRATQYFGPGTRLLVL.

The chain has TRBV29-1 and TRBJ1-1; the D is unclear. This CDR3 is 13 amino acids long. The V and J ends lost 6 bases and 1 base respectively, with 12 bases between them. The germline CDR1 and CDR2 sequences are SQVTM and ANQGSEA. The CDR3 loop reads CSVGSLPNTEAFF. DNA of the CDR3: TGCAGCGTCGGGAGTTTACCGAACACTGAAGCTTTCTTT.

The rearrangement joins TRBV27 to TRBJ2-5; D is uncertain. There are 17 residues in the CDR3. V lost 3 bases and J 1 base, leaving 18 bases between the germline ends. Germline V gives CDR1 MNHEY, CDR2 SMNVEV (reference sequence). Here the CDR3 DNA reads TGTGCCAGCAGTTTGGGCGATTCCTTCAGCTCCCAAGAGACCCAGTACTTC. This encodes CASSLGDSFSSQETQYF.

This clone is categorized as medium-sized. The rearrangement joins TRBV19 to TRBJ1-5; D is possibly TRBD1 (6 bases). CDR1 LNHDA and CDR2 SQIVND come from the germline V gene (reference sequence). This CDR3 has 14 amino acids. Between the trimmed V and J ends, which lost 6 bases and 5 bases, there was a span of 14 bases. CDR3 DNA: TGTGCCAGTAGCCTACAGGGAAGCGATCAGCCCCAGCATTTT. Translating it yields CASSLQGSDQPQHF.

The rearrangement links TRBV5-5 to TRBJ1-5; D unclear. The CDR3 length is 16 residues. Trimming removed 0 bases from V and 0 bases from J, with 10 bases in between. Germline CDR1 SGHKS, CDR2 YYEKEE (reference sequence). The CDR3 DNA reads as TGTGCCAGCAGCTTGGCGGGTTACTATAGCAATCAGCCCCAGCATTTT. It yields the protein CASSLAGYYSNQPQHF. The variable domain in full, with the rest retrieved from reference TRBV5-5 and TRBJ1-5, is DAGVTQSPTHLIKTRGQQVTLRCSPISGHKSVSWYQQVLGQGPQFIFQYYEKEERGRGNFPDRFSARQFPNYSSELNVNALLLGDSALYLCASSLAGYYSNQPQHFGDGTRLSIL.

As DNA, the CDR3 is TGTGCCAGCAGTTTATCGATTGGAACGAACACTGAAGCTTTCTTT. Translating gives CASSLSIGTNTEAFF. The chain uses TRBV27 and TRBJ1-1, with D unresolved. The CDR3 sequence is 15 residues long. The germline CDR1 and CDR2 sequences are MNHEY and SMNVEV (reference sequence). V gave up 0 bases and J gave up 1 base, with 9 bases separating them.

This rearrangement joins TRBV4-2 to TRBJ2-5, with a possible D match to TRBD2 (7 bases). This CDR3 comprises 13 residues. Trimming took off 4 bases at V and 3 bases at J, with 9 bases between the two ends. Germline values: CDR1 LGHNA, CDR2 YNFKEQ. CDR3 in DNA: TGTGCCAGCAGCCGAGGGGGGGAAGAGACCCAGTACTTC. Encoded protein: CASSRGGEETQYF.

The rearrangement joins TRBV5-6 to TRBJ1-2, with D possibly matching TRBD1 (6 bases). The CDR3 length is 15 residues. Trimming stripped 4 bases from V and 5 bases from J, with 18 bases between. From germline, CDR1 is SGHDT and CDR2 YYEEEE. This chain's CDR3 is CASSQGTPGGYGYTF. CDR3 sequence (DNA): TGTGCCAGCAGCCAAGGGACACCGGGGGGATATGGCTACACCTTC.

The chain joins TRBV7-6 to TRBJ2-5, with D perhaps TRBD2 (5 bases). The CDR3 has 14 residues. Germline V gene data show CDR1 as SGHVS and CDR2 as FNYEAQ. V shed 1 base and J shed 2 bases, with 8 bases lying between them. CDR3 sequence reads: CASSLEEGQETQYF. The CDR3 coding sequence is TGTGCCAGCAGCTTAGAAGAGGGTCAAGAGACCCAGTACTTC.

The chain couples TRBV7-2 to TRBJ2-7; D gene uncertain. This CDR3 spans 13 amino acids. Trimming stripped 3 bases from V and 0 bases from J, with 6 bases between. Germline CDR1 reads SGHTA; CDR2 reads FQGNSA. The CDR3 sequence: CASSFKSSYEQYF. Written as DNA, the CDR3 is TGTGCCAGCAGCTTTAAGAGCTCCTACGAGCAGTACTTC.

The chain has TRBV19 and TRBJ1-1, with 8 bases aligning to TRBD1. The germline V gene has CDR1 LNHDA and CDR2 SQIVND (reference sequence). The V and J ends lost 6 bases and 5 bases, in that order; junction bases with no gene match: 8. There are 14 residues in the CDR3. As DNA, the CDR3 is TGTGCCAGTAGCAAGACTCAGGGGGCAACTGAAGCTTTCTTT. As protein: CASSKTQGATEAFF.

The V call is TRBV7-9, the J call TRBJ2-3; D may match TRBD1 or TRBD2 (5 bases each). The length of the CDR3 is 14 residues. Trimming shortened V by 1 base and J by 3 bases, and 8 bases separated the two germline ends. Per germline, CDR1 SEHNR and CDR2 FQNEAQ (reference sequence). As DNA, the CDR3 is TGTGCCAGCAGCTTAGGGGGGTTGACAGATACGCAGTATTTT. Its protein product is CASSLGGLTDTQYF.

The rearrangement joins TRBV19 to TRBJ2-3, with 14 bases fitting TRBD2. V was clipped by 3 bases and J by 8 bases; unmatched bases: 7. The germline V gene encodes CDR1 LNHDA and CDR2 SQIVND (reference sequence). This CDR3 has 16 residues. The CDR3 here is CASSIGGTSGRGTQYF. The CDR3 coding sequence is TGTGCCAGTAGTATCGGCGGGACTAGCGGGAGAGGTACGCAGTATTTT.

The chain combines TRBV7-1 with TRBJ1-3; D uncertain. TRBV7-1 qualifies as an ORF whose function is uncertain. This CDR3 is built from 16 residues. Trimming removed 4 bases from V and 2 bases from J, with 15 bases in between. The CDR3 nucleotides read TGTGCCAGCAGCTTACAAATCGGTAGCGCTGGAAACACCATATATTTT. The encoded protein is CASSLQIGSAGNTIYF.

The chain employs TRBV5-4 and TRBJ2-1, with 13 bases matching TRBD2. The CDR3 runs to 15 residues. Per the germline V gene, CDR1 is SGHNT and CDR2 is YYREEE (reference sequence). Trimming took 0 bases from V and 10 from J; bases not matched to a gene: 4. CDR3 protein: CASSLETSGRGEQFF. CDR3 coding DNA: TGTGCCAGCAGCTTGGAAACTAGCGGGAGGGGAGAGCAGTTCTTC.

This clone was observed a few times. V is TRBV2 and J is TRBJ2-7; no clear D. Germline V gene data show CDR1 as SNHLY and CDR2 as FYNNEI. This CDR3 has 12 amino acids. Between the trimmed V and J ends, which lost 7 bases and 1 base, there was a span of 8 bases. The CDR3 DNA sequence: TGTGCCAGCACAATCGAGTCCTACGAGCAGTACTTC. This gives the protein CASTIESYEQYF.

The V call is TRBV29-1, the J call TRBJ1-5; tentative D call: TRBD1 (6 bases). CDR1 SQVTM and CDR2 ANQGSEA come from the germline V gene. The CDR3 extends over 14 amino acids. The V and J ends lost 4 bases and 0 bases respectively, with 10 bases between them. In DNA form, the CDR3 reads TGCAGCGTTGCAGGGGAGAGTAGCAATCAGCCCCAGCATTTT. Translated: CSVAGESSNQPQHF.

V gene TRBV5-1 combines with J gene TRBJ2-3; tentatively, D is TRBD2 (5 bases). Germline-derived CDR1 and CDR2 are SGHRS and YFSETQ. The V and J ends lost 8 bases and 0 bases respectively, with 16 bases between them. CDR3 length: 15 residues. CDR3 nucleotide sequence: TGCGCCAGTTCGTCCCGGGGTCCTAGCACAGATACGCAGTATTTT. Translation gives CASSSRGPSTDTQYF.

This clone was picked up one time. The chain recombines TRBV9 with TRBJ2-7, with a weak D call TRBD2 (5 bases). V was cut by 4 bases and J by 0 bases, with 14 bases left in between. This CDR3 spans 15 amino acids. Germline V CDR1 and CDR2: SGDLS, YYNGEE. For the CDR3, the DNA is TGTGCCAGCAGCCCCGGAGGCGGCAGCTCCTACGAGCAGTACTTC. It is translated as CASSPGGGSSYEQYF.

This CDR3 reads CASIIRQGDYNEQFF. The CDR3 bases are TGTGCCAGCATTATTCGACAGGGGGATTACAATGAGCAGTTCTTC. The rearrangement uses TRBV6-1 and TRBJ2-1; 9 nucleotides align to TRBD1. Trimming took 7 bases from V and 4 from J; bases not matched to a gene: 8. Germline V lookup: CDR1 MNHNS, CDR2 SASEGT. CDR3 length: 15 residues.

The J gene is TRBJ2-5, the V gene TRBV4-1; the match to TRBD2 covers 9 bases. Germline lookup yields CDR1 MGHRA and CDR2 YSYEKL. V lost 0 bases and J lost 5; bases outside the gene matches: 10. The CDR3 spans 17 residues. The CDR3 nucleotides are TGCGCCAGCAGCCAAGATTATGGCGGGGGGGCCGGGGAGACCCAGTACTTC. Translated: CASSQDYGGGAGETQYF.

There are a few counts of this clone. This rearrangement joins TRBV15 to TRBJ2-4; 12 nucleotides align to TRBD2. The CDR3 has 20 amino acids. CDR1 and CDR2 from the germline V gene are LNHNV and YYDKDF (reference sequence). Trimming removed 0 bases from V and 0 bases from J; junction bases left unmatched: 9. CDR3 bases: TGTGCCACCAGCAGAGACCAGACTAGCGGGGGTTTCCTAGCCAAAAACATTCAGTACTTC. This encodes CATSRDQTSGGFLAKNIQYF.

The rearrangement uses TRBV11-1 and TRBJ2-2; no clear D. Germline lookup yields CDR1 SGHAT and CDR2 FQDESV (reference sequence). CDR3 size: 13 residues. Trimming shortened V by 7 bases and J by 2 bases, and 8 bases separated the two germline ends. This CDR3 reads CASNPGNTGELFF. The CDR3 DNA follows: TGTGCCAGCAATCCAGGTAACACCGGGGAGCTGTTTTTT.

The chain joins TRBV19 to TRBJ1-2, with D possibly matching TRBD1 (6 bases). The V end was cut by 5 bases, the J end by 2 bases, with 9 bases between. There are 13 residues in the CDR3. From germline, CDR1 is LNHDA and CDR2 SQIVND (reference sequence). CDR3 DNA: TGTGCCAGTAGTCCTGGGGGCAACTATGGCTACACCTTC. This translates into CASSPGGNYGYTF.